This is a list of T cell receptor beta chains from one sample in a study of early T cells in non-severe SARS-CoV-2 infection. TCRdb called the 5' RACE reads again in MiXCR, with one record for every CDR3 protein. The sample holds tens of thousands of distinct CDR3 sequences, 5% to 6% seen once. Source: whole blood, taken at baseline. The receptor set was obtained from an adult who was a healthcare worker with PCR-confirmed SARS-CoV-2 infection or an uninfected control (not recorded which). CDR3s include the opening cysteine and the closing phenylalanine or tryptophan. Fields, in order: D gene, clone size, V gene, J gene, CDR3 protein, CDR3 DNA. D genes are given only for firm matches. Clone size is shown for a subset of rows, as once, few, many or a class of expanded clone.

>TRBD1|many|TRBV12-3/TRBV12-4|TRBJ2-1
CASSSTGGYHNEQFF
TGTGCCAGCAGTTCGACAGGGGGCTATCACAATGAGCAGTTCTTC
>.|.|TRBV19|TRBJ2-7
CASSPRDGAYEQYF
TGTGCCAGTAGTCCCCGGGACGGAGCCTACGAGCAGTACTTC
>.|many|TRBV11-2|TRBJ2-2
CASSLSRENTGELFF
TGTGCCAGCAGCTTATCGCGGGAGAACACCGGGGAGCTGTTTTTT
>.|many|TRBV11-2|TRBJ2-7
CASRPIRVGEQYF
TGTGCCAGCAGGCCTATCAGGGTGGGGGAGCAGTACTTC
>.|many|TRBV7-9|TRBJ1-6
CASSSLGIGTNSPLHF
TGTGCCAGCAGCTCCCTAGGGATAGGGACGAATTCACCCCTCCACTTT
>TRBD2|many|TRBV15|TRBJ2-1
CATSRGRAGGVWDEQFF
TGTGCCACCAGCAGAGGCCGAGCGGGGGGGGTCTGGGATGAGCAGTTCTTC
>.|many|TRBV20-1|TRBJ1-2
CSATRTDKTSRYGYTF
TGCAGTGCTACCCGAACGGACAAGACGTCTCGTTATGGCTACACCTTC
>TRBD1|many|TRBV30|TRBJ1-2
CAWTGSDRGLNYGYTF
TGTGCCTGGACCGGTTCGGACAGGGGGTTAAACTATGGCTACACCTTC
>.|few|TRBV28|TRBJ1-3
CASSLSQVGNTIYF
TGTGCCAGCAGTTTGAGTCAGGTTGGAAACACCATATATTTT
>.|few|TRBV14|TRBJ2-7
CASSPLTYSYEQYF
TGTGCCAGCAGCCCTCTCACCTACTCCTACGAGCAGTACTTC
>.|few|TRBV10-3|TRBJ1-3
CAISELGVPSSGNTIYF
TGTGCCATCAGTGAGTTAGGGGTACCGAGCTCTGGAAACACCATATATTTT
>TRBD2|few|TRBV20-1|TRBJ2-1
CSAPVLAEYNEQFF
TGCAGTGCCCCCGTCCTAGCGGAATACAATGAGCAGTTCTTC
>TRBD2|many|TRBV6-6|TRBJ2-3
CASSSSGLTIGDTQYF
TGTGCCAGCAGTTCGTCGGGACTAACTATTGGAGATACGCAGTATTTT
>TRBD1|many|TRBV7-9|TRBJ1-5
CASSEGTGGVQPQHF
TGTGCCAGCAGCGAGGGGACAGGGGGCGTGCAGCCCCAGCATTTT
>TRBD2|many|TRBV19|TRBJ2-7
CASEAGEFGEQYF
TGTGCCAGCGAGGCGGGAGAATTTGGTGAGCAGTACTTC
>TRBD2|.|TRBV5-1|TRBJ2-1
CASSGGGSSSYNEQFF
TGCGCCAGTTCGGGAGGCGGGAGTAGCTCCTACAATGAGCAGTTCTTC
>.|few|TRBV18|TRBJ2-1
CASSPREPIDEQFF
TGTGCCAGCTCACCTCGGGAGCCCATCGATGAGCAGTTCTTC
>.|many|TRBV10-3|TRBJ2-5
CAISDFTQETQYF
TGTGCCATCAGTGATTTCACCCAAGAGACCCAGTACTTC
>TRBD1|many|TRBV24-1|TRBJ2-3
CATSDAGQGIKDTQYF
TGTGCCACCAGTGACGCTGGACAGGGAATAAAGGATACGCAGTATTTT
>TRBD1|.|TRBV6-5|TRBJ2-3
CASRRDRGYPDTQYF
TGTGCCAGCAGACGGGACAGGGGGTATCCAGATACGCAGTATTTT
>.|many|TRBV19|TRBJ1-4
CASHNRLMATNEKLFF
TGTGCCTCCCACAACCGCTTGATGGCAACTAATGAAAAACTGTTTTTT
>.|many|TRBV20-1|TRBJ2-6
CSAPTGFGANVLTF
TGCAGTGCCCCAACGGGGTTTGGGGCCAACGTCCTGACTTTC
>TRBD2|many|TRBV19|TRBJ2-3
CASSILAGASTDTQYF
TGTGCCAGTAGTATACTAGCGGGAGCTAGCACAGATACGCAGTATTTT
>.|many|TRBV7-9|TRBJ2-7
CASSPRVGGEQYF
TGTGCCAGCAGCCCTAGAGTGGGGGGCGAGCAGTACTTC